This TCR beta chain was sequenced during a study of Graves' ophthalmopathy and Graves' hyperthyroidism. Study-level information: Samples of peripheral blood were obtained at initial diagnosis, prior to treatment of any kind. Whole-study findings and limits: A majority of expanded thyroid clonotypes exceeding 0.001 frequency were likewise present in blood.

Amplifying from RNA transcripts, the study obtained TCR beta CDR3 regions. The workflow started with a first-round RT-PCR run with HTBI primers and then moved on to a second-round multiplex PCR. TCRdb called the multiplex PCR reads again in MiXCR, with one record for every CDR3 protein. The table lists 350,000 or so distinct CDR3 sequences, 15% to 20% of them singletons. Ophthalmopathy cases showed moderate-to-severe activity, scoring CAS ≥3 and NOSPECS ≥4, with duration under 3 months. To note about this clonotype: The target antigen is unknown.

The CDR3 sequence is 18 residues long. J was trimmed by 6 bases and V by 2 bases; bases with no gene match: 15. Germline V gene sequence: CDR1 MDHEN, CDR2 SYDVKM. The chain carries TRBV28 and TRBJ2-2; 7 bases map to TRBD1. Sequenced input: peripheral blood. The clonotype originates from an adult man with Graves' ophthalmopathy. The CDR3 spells CASSLLTSDRDGSGELFF. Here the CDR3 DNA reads TGTGCCAGCAGTTTACTCACGAGTGACAGGGATGGTTCCGGGGAGCTGTTTTTT.